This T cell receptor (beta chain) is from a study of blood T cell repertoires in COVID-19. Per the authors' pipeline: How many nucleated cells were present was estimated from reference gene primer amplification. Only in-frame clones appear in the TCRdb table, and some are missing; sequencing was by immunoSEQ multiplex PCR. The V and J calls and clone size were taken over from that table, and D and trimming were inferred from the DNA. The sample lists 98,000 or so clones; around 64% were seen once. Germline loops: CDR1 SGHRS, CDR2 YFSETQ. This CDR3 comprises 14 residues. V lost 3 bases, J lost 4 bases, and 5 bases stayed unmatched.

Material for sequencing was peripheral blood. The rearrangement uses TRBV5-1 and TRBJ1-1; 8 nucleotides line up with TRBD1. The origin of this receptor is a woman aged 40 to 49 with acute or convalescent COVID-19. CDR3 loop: CASSWGQEGTEAFF. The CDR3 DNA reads TGCGCCAGCAGCTGGGGACAGGAAGGCACTGAAGCTTTCTTT.